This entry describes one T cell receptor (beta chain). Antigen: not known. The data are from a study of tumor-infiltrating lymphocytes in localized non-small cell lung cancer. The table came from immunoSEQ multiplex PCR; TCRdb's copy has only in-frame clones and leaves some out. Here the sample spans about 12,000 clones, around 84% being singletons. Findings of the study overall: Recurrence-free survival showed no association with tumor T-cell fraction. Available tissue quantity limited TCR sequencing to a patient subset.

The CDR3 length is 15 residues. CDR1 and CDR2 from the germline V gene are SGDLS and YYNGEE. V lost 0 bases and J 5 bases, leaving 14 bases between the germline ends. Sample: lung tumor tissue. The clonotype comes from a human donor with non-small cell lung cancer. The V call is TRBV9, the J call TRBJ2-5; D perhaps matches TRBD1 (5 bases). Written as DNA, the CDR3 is TGTGCCAGCAGCGTAGAGGCTGACAGCAGCGAGACCCAGTACTTC. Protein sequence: CASSVEADSSETQYF.